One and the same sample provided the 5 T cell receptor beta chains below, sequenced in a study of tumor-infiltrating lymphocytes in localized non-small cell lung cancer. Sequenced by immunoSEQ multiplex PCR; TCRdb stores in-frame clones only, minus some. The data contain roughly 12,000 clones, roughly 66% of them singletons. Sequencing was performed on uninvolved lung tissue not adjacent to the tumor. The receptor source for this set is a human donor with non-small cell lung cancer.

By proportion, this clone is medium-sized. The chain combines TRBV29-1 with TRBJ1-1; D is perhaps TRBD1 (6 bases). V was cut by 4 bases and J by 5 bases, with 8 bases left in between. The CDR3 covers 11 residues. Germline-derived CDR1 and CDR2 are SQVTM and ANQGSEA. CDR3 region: CSVGGGTEAFF. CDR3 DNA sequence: TGCAGCGTTGGAGGGGGGACTGAAGCTTTCTTT.

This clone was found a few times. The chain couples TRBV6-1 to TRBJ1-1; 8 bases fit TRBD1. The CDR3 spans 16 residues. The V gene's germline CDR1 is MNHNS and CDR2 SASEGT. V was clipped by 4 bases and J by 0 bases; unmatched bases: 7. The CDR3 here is CASSVGQGDMNTEAFF. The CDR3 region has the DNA TGTGCCAGCAGTGTTGGACAGGGTGACATGAACACTGAAGCTTTCTTT.

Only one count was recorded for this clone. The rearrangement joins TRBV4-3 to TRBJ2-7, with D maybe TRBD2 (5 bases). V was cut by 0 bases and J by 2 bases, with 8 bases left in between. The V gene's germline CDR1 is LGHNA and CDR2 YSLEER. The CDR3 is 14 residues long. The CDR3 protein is CASSQDLATYEQYF. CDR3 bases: TGCGCCAGCAGCCAAGATCTAGCAACCTACGAGCAGTACTTC.

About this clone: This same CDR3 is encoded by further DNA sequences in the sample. Here the CDR3 DNA reads TGTGCCAGCAGCCTCCCGAGGGTAGCGGGAGGCGAGCAGTACTTC. This encodes CASSLPRVAGGEQYF. The rearrangement uses TRBV11-2 and TRBJ2-7; 10 positions agree with TRBD2. This CDR3 contains 15 residues. Looked up from germline, CDR1 is SGHAT and CDR2 is FQNNGV. V shed 5 bases and J 6 bases; nucleotides not matched to a gene: 10. The full variable domain, rest sourced from reference TRBV11-2 and TRBJ2-7, is EAGVAQSPRYKIIEKRQSVAFWCNPISGHATLYWYQQILGQGPKLLIQFQNNGVVDDSQLPKDRFSAERLKGVDSTLKIQPAKLEDSAVYLCASSLPRVAGGEQYFGPGTRLTVT.

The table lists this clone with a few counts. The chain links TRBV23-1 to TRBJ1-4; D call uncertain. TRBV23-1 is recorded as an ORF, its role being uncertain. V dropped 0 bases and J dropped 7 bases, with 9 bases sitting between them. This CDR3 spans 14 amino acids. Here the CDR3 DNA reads TGCGCCAGCAGTCAATCTTGGTCGCCTGAAAAACTGTTTTTT. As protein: CASSQSWSPEKLFF.